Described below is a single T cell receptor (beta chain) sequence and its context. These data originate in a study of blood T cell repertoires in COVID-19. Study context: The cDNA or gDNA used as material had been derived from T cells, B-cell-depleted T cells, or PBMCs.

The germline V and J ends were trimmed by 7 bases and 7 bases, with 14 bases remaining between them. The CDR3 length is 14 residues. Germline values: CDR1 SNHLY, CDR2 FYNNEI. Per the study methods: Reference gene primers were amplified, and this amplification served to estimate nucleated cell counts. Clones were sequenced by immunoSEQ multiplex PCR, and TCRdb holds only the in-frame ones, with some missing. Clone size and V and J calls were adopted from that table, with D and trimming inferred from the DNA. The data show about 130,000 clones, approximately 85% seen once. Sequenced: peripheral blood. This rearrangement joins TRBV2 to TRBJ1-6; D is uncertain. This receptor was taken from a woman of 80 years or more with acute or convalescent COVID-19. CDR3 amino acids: CASTGALLNSPLHF. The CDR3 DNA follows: TGTGCCAGCACCGGAGCCTTACTCAATTCACCCCTCCACTTT. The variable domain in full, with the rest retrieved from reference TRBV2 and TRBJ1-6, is EPEVTQTPSHQVTQMGQEVILRCVPISNHLYFYWYRQILGQKVEFLVSFYNNEISEKSEIFDDQFSVERPDGSNFTLKIRSTKLEDSAMYFCASTGALLNSPLHFGNGTRLTVT.